A single sample gave rise to the 27 T cell receptor beta chains below, sequenced in a study of blood T cell repertoires in COVID-19. Sequenced by immunoSEQ multiplex PCR; TCRdb stores in-frame clones only, minus some. The table includes about 71,000 clones, 82% detected once. The material sequenced was peripheral blood. The receptors shown here come from a woman aged 80 or over with acute or convalescent COVID-19.

This clone has just one count. The chain has TRBV2 and TRBJ2-2; D not resolved. Germline V gene sequence: CDR1 SNHLY, CDR2 FYNNEI. V was cut by 3 bases and J by 4 bases, with 12 bases left in between. This CDR3 spans 15 amino acids. This chain's CDR3 is CASSEAFHPTGELFF. DNA for the CDR3: TGTGCCAGCAGTGAGGCCTTCCACCCCACCGGGGAGCTGTTTTTT.

The chain links TRBV5-1 to TRBJ1-2; a weak D match, TRBD1 (6 bases). The CDR3 has 14 residues. Trimming left V 5 bases short and J 3 bases short, with 14 bases between. CDR1 SGHRS and CDR2 YFSETQ come from the germline V gene. The CDR3 reads CASRSGVSDYGYTF. The CDR3 bases are TGCGCCAGCAGGTCAGGGGTTTCTGACTATGGCTACACCTTC.

This chain joins TRBV2 and TRBJ2-5, with 8 bases identical to TRBD2. J lost 2 bases, V lost 0 bases, and 2 bases had no gene match. CDR1 and CDR2 from the germline V gene are SNHLY and FYNNEI. The CDR3 contains 15 residues. CDR3 in DNA: TGTGCCAGCAGTGAAGCGGGCGGGAGGCAAGAGACCCAGTACTTC. As protein: CASSEAGGRQETQYF. The variable domain in full, completed from reference TRBV2 and TRBJ2-5, reads EPEVTQTPSHQVTQMGQEVILRCVPISNHLYFYWYRQILGQKVEFLVSFYNNEISEKSEIFDDQFSVERPDGSNFTLKIRSTKLEDSAMYFCASSEAGGRQETQYFGPGTRLLVL.

CDR3 coding DNA: TGTGCCAGCAGTGCTCTAGCGGGAGGGGGTCTTCTCTACGAGCAGTACTTC. As protein: CASSALAGGGLLYEQYF. The chain uses TRBV2 and TRBJ2-7, with TRBD2 matching 12 bases. CDR1 and CDR2 from the germline V gene are SNHLY and FYNNEI. There are 17 residues in the CDR3. Trimming took 4 bases from V and 3 from J; bases not matched to a gene: 10.

CDR3 in amino acids: CASSEDTATNEKLFF. The DNA for the CDR3 is TGTGCCAGCAGTGAAGACACAGCAACTAATGAAAAACTGTTTTTT. The chain uses TRBV2 and TRBJ1-4; D is uncertain. Germline V gene lookup returns CDR1 SNHLY and CDR2 FYNNEI. CDR3 length: 15 amino acids. Trimming removed 1 base from V and 0 bases from J, with 6 bases in between.

The V call is TRBV7-8, the J call TRBJ2-7; tentatively, D is TRBD1 (6 bases). Germline V lookup: CDR1 SGHVS, CDR2 FQNEAQ. V lost 0 bases and J lost 0, with 21 bases in between. CDR3 length equals 19 residues. The CDR3 spells CASSLALSQGLASSYEQYF. The CDR3 DNA is TGTGCCAGCAGCTTAGCGCTATCACAGGGTTTGGCTAGCTCCTACGAGCAGTACTTC.

For this clone: The sample contains more than one DNA sequence encoding this CDR3. This sequence joins TRBV2 and TRBJ2-7, with D perhaps TRBD1 (5 bases). Per germline, CDR1 SNHLY and CDR2 FYNNEI. V lost 1 base and J 4 bases, leaving 8 bases between the germline ends. The CDR3 is 13 residues long. CDR3 sequence reads: CASSEVRGYEQYF. DNA of the CDR3: TGTGCCAGCAGTGAAGTTAGGGGATACGAGCAGTACTTC.

This sequence joins TRBV27 and TRBJ2-1, with 10 positions matching TRBD2. Germline CDR1 reads MNHEY; CDR2 reads SMNVEV (reference sequence). The CDR3 length is 18 residues. Trimming at V came to 3 bases and at J to 4 bases, leaving 12 bases not matched to a gene. CDR3 sequence: CASSFSAQTSGRYNEQFF. The CDR3 region has the DNA TGTGCCAGCAGTTTCTCCGCTCAGACTAGCGGGCGATACAATGAGCAGTTCTTC.

This chain links TRBV28 with TRBJ2-3; a weak D match, TRBD1 (6 bases). V was clipped by 5 bases and J by 5 bases, with 14 bases between them. This CDR3 comprises 14 residues. Germline values: CDR1 MDHEN, CDR2 SYDVKM. CDR3 DNA sequence: TGTGCCAGCAGTCCCACAGGGAGTGTAGATACGCAGTATTTT. It translates to CASSPTGSVDTQYF. Based on the CDR3 plus reference TRBV28 and TRBJ2-3, the full variable domain is DVKVTQSSRYLVKRTGEKVFLECVQDMDHENMFWYRQDPGLGLRLIYFSYDVKMKEKGDIPEGYSVSREKKERFSLILESASTNQTSMYLCASSPTGSVDTQYFGPGTRLTVL.

Regarding this clone: Different DNA sequences within this sample yield the same CDR3. V and J are TRBV5-1 and TRBJ2-5, with D uncertain. Trimming stripped 2 bases from V and 2 bases from J, with 7 bases between. Per germline, CDR1 SGHRS and CDR2 YFSETQ. CDR3 length: 13 residues. In DNA form, the CDR3 reads TGCGCCAGCAGCTTACGAGTACAAGAGACCCAGTACTTC. It yields the protein CASSLRVQETQYF.

This clone was observed a handful of times. Other DNA sequences in this specimen translate into the identical CDR3. The chain links TRBV6-1 to TRBJ2-7; D is unclear. Trimming shortened V by 2 bases and J by 3 bases, and 5 bases separated the two germline ends. The CDR3 contains 12 residues. Germline V lookup: CDR1 MNHNS, CDR2 SASEGT. CDR3 region: CASSERGYEQYF. CDR3 bases: TGTGCCAGCAGTGAAAGAGGCTACGAGCAGTACTTC.

This clone was seen a few times. This sequence joins TRBV19 and TRBJ1-2; the D is unclear. Germline V gives CDR1 LNHDA, CDR2 SQIVND (reference sequence). The ends were cut back, 4 bases at V and 4 bases at J, with 28 bases in the middle. The CDR3 length is 19 residues. The CDR3 sequence is CASSKEFGEGGSRSYGYTF. CDR3 nucleotide sequence: TGTGCCAGTAGTAAGGAGTTCGGGGAAGGAGGGTCTCGCAGCTATGGCTACACCTTC.

J is TRBJ1-2 and V is TRBV6-6; D might be TRBD1 (6 bases). The CDR3 has 14 amino acids. Trimming took off 5 bases at V and 6 bases at J, with 16 bases between the two ends. The germline gives CDR1 MNHNY, CDR2 SVGAGI (reference sequence). CDR3: CASSLQGRVDGYTF. CDR3 nucleotides: TGTGCCAGCAGTCTACAGGGAAGGGTCGATGGCTACACCTTC.

V is TRBV2 and J is TRBJ2-1, with 8 bases matching TRBD2. The CDR3 spans 17 residues. Germline V gene sequence: CDR1 SNHLY, CDR2 FYNNEI. Germline trimming cut 6 bases from V and 6 bases from J; bases unmatched to any gene: 16. CDR3: CASRLELAVRAVNEQFF. The CDR3 nucleotides are TGTGCCAGCAGGTTAGAACTAGCGGTCAGAGCGGTCAATGAGCAGTTCTTC.

V is TRBV19 and J is TRBJ1-5; 10 bases align to TRBD1. V shed 3 bases and J 0 bases; nucleotides not matched to a gene: 11. The CDR3 spans 19 residues. Germline V gene data show CDR1 as LNHDA and CDR2 as SQIVND (reference sequence). The DNA of the CDR3 is TGTGCCAGTAGTATTGGTTGGTTTGGACAGGGGGATAGCAATCAGCCCCAGCATTTT. Its protein product is CASSIGWFGQGDSNQPQHF. Together with reference TRBV19 and TRBJ1-5, the CDR3 gives the full variable domain: DGGITQSPKYLFRKEGQNVTLSCEQNLNHDAMYWYRQDPGQGLRLIYYSQIVNDFQKGDIAEGYSVSREKKESFPLTVTSAQKNPTAFYLCASSIGWFGQGDSNQPQHFGDGTRLSIL.

The chain is built from TRBV6-5 and TRBJ1-5; perhaps TRBD1 as D (5 bases). V was shortened by 6 bases and J by 10 bases, with 13 bases between the two germline ends. CDR1 is MNHEY and CDR2 is SVGAGI in the germline V gene. The CDR3 sequence is 12 residues long. CDR3: CASRDSVAPQHF. In nucleotides, the CDR3 is TGTGCCAGCAGAGACAGTGTGGCACCCCAGCATTTT.

The chain employs TRBV3-1 (or the pseudogene TRBV3-2) and TRBJ1-2, with D unclear. The ends were cut back, 0 bases at V and 7 bases at J, with 3 bases in the middle. CDR1 is LGHDT, CDR2 YNNKEL, per germline (reference sequence). The CDR3 runs to 11 residues. CDR3: CASSQERGYTF. The CDR3 nucleotides read TGTGCCAGCAGCCAAGAGCGTGGCTACACCTTC.

This chain joins TRBV10-1 and TRBJ2-7; D is unresolved. The CDR3 has 16 residues. V lost 0 bases, J lost 0 bases, and 12 bases lay in between. Germline assignment: CDR1 WNHNN and CDR2 SYGVQD (reference sequence). This CDR3 is CASSESVRGYSYEQYF. For the CDR3, the DNA is TGCGCCAGCAGTGAGTCGGTGAGAGGCTACTCCTACGAGCAGTACTTC.

The chain links TRBV29-1 to TRBJ2-7, with a possible D match to TRBD1 (5 bases). The length of the CDR3 is 15 residues. Per the germline V gene, CDR1 is SQVTM and CDR2 is ANQGSEA. V was trimmed by 2 bases and J by 1 base, leaving 15 bases between them. The CDR3: CSVELSSTASYEQYF. CDR3 DNA sequence: TGCAGCGTTGAATTATCTTCGACAGCTTCCTACGAGCAGTACTTC.

The chain uses TRBV28 and TRBJ2-1; a possible D gene is TRBD2 (6 bases). The CDR3 has 15 amino acids. Germline V gene lookup returns CDR1 MDHEN and CDR2 SYDVKM. The V end lost 5 bases, the J end lost 1 base, and 12 bases lay between the germline ends. The CDR3 spells CASSTSGVSYNEQFF. CDR3 DNA: TGTGCCAGCAGTACATCGGGAGTATCCTACAATGAGCAGTTCTTC.

The V gene is TRBV20-1, the J gene TRBJ2-7; D remains unclear. Deletions cut 3 bases from V and 6 bases from J, with 9 bases between. The CDR3 runs 11 residues. Germline V gives CDR1 DFQATT, CDR2 SNEGSKA (reference sequence). The CDR3 sequence is CSARSLAEQYF. CDR3 coding DNA: TGCAGTGCTAGGAGCCTCGCCGAGCAGTACTTC.

The rearrangement uses TRBV7-8 and TRBJ2-1; 14 bases align to TRBD2. Germline V gives CDR1 SGHVS, CDR2 FQNEAQ. The V segment lost 1 base and the J segment 7 bases; nucleotides outside the gene matches: 12. The CDR3 totals 19 residues. The CDR3 sequence: CASSLDLLTSGRADNEQFF. The CDR3 region has the DNA TGTGCCAGCAGCTTAGACCTCTTGACTAGCGGGAGGGCGGATAATGAGCAGTTCTTC.

This chain uses TRBV6-1 with TRBJ1-2; possible D gene TRBD1, 5 bases. Per germline, CDR1 MNHNS and CDR2 SASEGT. Deletions cut 3 bases from V and 11 bases from J, with 10 bases between. The CDR3 sequence is 11 residues long. CDR3 region: CASSDPSGYTF. The DNA for the CDR3 is TGTGCCAGCAGTGATCCGTCAGGGTACACCTTC.

The gene calls are TRBV7-6 and TRBJ2-1, with D perhaps matching TRBD2 (7 bases). Germline V gene lookup returns CDR1 SGHVS and CDR2 FNYEAQ. The CDR3 spans 16 residues. The V end was cut by 6 bases, the J end by 4 bases, with 19 bases between. The CDR3: CASRGGAGAPYNEQFF. Written as DNA, the CDR3 is TGTGCCAGCAGGGGGGGCGCGGGAGCCCCATACAATGAGCAGTTCTTC.

The J gene is TRBJ2-3, the V gene TRBV2; D unresolved. The CDR3 contains 13 residues. Trimming stripped 4 bases from V and 4 bases from J, with 9 bases between. Germline-derived CDR1 and CDR2 are SNHLY and FYNNEI. This CDR3 reads CASSVPAADTQYF. The CDR3 nucleotides are TGTGCCAGCAGTGTTCCGGCGGCAGATACGCAGTATTTT.

This rearrangement joins TRBV2 to TRBJ2-7, with TRBD1 as a possible D gene (5 bases). CDR3 length equals 15 residues. Per the germline V gene, CDR1 is SNHLY and CDR2 is FYNNEI. V lost 3 bases to trimming and J lost 0 bases, with 12 bases between them. The CDR3: CASSDAAGISYEQYF. DNA for the CDR3: TGTGCCAGCAGTGACGCAGCAGGGATCTCCTACGAGCAGTACTTC.

The CDR3 region is CASSLVYGSSYNEQFF. In DNA form, the CDR3 reads TGTGCCAGCAGCTTAGTATACGGGAGTTCCTACAATGAGCAGTTCTTC. The V call is TRBV7-6, the J call TRBJ2-1; tentatively, D is TRBD2 (6 bases). Germline V gene lookup returns CDR1 SGHVS and CDR2 FNYEAQ. The germline V and J ends were trimmed by 1 base and 1 base, with 11 bases remaining between them. The CDR3 totals 16 residues.